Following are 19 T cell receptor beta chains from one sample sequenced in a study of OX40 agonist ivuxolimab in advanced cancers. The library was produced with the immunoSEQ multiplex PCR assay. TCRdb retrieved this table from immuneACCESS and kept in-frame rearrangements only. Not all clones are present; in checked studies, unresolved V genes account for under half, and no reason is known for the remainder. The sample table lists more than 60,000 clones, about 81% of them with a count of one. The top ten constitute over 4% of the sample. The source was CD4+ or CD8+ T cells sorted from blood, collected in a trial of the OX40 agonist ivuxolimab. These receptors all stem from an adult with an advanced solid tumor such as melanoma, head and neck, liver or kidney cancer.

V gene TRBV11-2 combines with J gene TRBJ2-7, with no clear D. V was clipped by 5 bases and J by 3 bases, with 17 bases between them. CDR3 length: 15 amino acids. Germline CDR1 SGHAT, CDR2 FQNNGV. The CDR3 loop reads CASSLRDTADYEQYF. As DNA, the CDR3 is TGTGCCAGCAGCCTCCGAGACACAGCTGACTACGAGCAGTACTTC.

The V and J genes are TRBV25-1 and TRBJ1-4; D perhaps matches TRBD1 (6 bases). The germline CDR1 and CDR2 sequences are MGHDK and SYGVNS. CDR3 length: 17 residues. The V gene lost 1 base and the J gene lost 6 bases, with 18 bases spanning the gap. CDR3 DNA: TGTGCCAGCAGTGAATTCGTCGGAGGGGGGTCGGATGAAAAACTGTTTTTT. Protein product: CASSEFVGGGSDEKLFF. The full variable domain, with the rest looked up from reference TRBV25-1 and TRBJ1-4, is EADIYQTPRYLVIGTGKKITLECSQTMGHDKMYWYQQDPGMELHLIHYSYGVNSTEKGDLSSESTVSRIRTEHFPLTLESARPSHTSQYLCASSEFVGGGSDEKLFFGSGTQLSVL.

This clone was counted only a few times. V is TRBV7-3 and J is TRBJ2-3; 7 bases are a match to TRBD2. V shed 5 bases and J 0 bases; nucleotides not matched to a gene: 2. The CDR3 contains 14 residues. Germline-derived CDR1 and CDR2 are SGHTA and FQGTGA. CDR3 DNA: TGTGCCAGCAGCCCTAGCGGCAGCACAGATACGCAGTATTTT. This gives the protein CASSPSGSTDTQYF.

For the CDR3, the DNA is TGTGCCAGCAGCTTAGTGGGACTGGATTTTTCTGGGGCCAACGTCCTGACTTTC. This sequence encodes CASSLVGLDFSGANVLTF. The chain has TRBV7-8 and TRBJ2-6, with D maybe TRBD2 (6 bases). The CDR3 has 18 residues. V was cut by 1 base and J by 1 base, with 14 bases left in between. Germline loops: CDR1 SGHVS, CDR2 FQNEAQ.

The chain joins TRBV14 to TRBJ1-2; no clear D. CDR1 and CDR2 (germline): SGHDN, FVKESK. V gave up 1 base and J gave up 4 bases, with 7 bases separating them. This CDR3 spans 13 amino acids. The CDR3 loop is CASSQVVLYGYTF. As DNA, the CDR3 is TGTGCCAGCAGCCAAGTAGTGCTCTATGGCTACACCTTC.

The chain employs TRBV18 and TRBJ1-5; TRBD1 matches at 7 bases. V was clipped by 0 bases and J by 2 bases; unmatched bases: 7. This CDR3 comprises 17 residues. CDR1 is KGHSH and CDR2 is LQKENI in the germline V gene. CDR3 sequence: CASSPPTGTLGNQPQHF. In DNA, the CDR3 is TGTGCCAGCTCACCACCGACAGGGACGTTGGGCAATCAGCCCCAGCATTTT.

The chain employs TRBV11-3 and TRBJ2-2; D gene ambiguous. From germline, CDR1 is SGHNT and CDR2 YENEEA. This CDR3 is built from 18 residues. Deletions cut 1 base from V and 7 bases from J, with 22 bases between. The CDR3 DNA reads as TGTGCCAGCAGCTTAGGCCCCACCAGATCACCCCGTGTCGGGGAGCTGTTTTTT. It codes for CASSLGPTRSPRVGELFF.

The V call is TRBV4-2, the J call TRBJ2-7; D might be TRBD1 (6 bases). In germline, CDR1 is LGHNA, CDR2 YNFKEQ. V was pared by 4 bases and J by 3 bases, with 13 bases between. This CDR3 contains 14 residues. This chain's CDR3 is CASSPRTGLYEQYF. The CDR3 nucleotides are TGTGCCAGCAGCCCCAGAACAGGGCTCTACGAGCAGTACTTC.

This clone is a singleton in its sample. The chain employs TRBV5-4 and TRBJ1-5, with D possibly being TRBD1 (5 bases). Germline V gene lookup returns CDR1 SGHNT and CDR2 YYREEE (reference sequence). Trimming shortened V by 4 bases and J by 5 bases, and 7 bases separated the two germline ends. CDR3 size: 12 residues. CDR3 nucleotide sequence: TGTGCCAGCAGCGAAGGGGATCAGCCCCAGCATTTT. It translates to CASSEGDQPQHF.

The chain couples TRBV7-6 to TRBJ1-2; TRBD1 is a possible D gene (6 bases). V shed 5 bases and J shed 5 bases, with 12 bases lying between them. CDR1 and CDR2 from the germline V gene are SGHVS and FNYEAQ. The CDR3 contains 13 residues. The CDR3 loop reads CASSPGVGYGYTF. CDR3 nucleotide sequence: TGTGCCAGCAGCCCAGGGGTTGGATATGGCTACACCTTC.

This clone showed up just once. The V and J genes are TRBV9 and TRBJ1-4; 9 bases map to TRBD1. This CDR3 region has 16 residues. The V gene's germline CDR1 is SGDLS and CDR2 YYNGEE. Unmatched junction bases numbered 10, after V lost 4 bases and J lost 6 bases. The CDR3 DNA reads TGTGCCAGCAGCCCCCGAGGGACAGGGTCAGATGAAAAACTGTTTTTT. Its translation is CASSPRGTGSDEKLFF.

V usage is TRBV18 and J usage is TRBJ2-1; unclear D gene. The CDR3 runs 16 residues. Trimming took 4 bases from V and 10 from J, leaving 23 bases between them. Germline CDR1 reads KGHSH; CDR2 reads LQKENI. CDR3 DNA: TGTGCCAGCTCACTGAAGACGGGCCTTGGACCCGTCGAGCAGTTCTTC. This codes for CASSLKTGLGPVEQFF. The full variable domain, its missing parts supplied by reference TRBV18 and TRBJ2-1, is NAGVMQNPRHLVRRRGQEARLRCSPMKGHSHVYWYRQLPEEGLKFMVYLQKENIIDESGMPKERFSAEFPKEGPSILRIQQVVRGDSAAYFCASSLKTGLGPVEQFFGPGTRLTVL.

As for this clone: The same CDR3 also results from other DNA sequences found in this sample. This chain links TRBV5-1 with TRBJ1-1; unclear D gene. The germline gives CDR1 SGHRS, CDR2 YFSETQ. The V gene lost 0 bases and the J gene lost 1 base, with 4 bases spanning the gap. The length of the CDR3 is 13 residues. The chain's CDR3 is CASSLEGNTEAFF. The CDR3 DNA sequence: TGCGCCAGCAGCTTGGAGGGGAACACTGAAGCTTTCTTT. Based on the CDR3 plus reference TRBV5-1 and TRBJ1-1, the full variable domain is KAGVTQTPRYLIKTRGQQVTLSCSPISGHRSVSWYQQTPGQGLQFLFEYFSETQRNKGNFPGRFSGRQFSNSRSEMNVSTLELGDSALYLCASSLEGNTEAFFGQGTRLTVV.

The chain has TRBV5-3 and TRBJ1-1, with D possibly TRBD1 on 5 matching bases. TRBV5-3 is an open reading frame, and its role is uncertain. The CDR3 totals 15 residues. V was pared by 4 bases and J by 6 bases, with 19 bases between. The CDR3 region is CARSGPGTFDAEAFF. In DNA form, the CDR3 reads TGTGCCAGAAGCGGTCCCGGGACTTTTGACGCTGAAGCTTTCTTT.

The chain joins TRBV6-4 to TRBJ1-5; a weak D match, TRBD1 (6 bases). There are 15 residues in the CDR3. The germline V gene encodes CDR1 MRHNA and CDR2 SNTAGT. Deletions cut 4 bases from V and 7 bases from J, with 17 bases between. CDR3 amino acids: CASSVSQGPGQPQHF. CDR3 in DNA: TGTGCCAGCAGTGTGTCTCAGGGGCCGGGACAGCCCCAGCATTTT.

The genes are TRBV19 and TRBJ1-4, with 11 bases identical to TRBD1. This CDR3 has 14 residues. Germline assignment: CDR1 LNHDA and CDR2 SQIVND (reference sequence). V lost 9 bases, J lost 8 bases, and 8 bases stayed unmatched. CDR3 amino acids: CARSVRDRGEKLFF. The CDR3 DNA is TGTGCCAGAAGCGTCCGGGACAGGGGGGAAAAACTGTTTTTT.

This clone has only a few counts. The CDR3 sequence: CASSGGIAKNIQYF. For the CDR3, the DNA is TGTGCCAGCAGCGGGGGCATAGCCAAAAACATTCAGTACTTC. The J gene is TRBJ2-4, the V gene TRBV7-9, with a possible D match to TRBD1 (6 bases). V lost 5 bases to trimming and J lost 0 bases, with 8 bases between them. The CDR3 contains 14 residues. The V gene's germline CDR1 is SEHNR and CDR2 FQNEAQ (reference sequence).

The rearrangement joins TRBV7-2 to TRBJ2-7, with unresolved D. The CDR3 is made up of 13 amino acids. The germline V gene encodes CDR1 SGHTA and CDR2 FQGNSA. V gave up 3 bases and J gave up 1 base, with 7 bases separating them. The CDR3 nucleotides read TGTGCCAGCAGCTTCGGCCGATCCTACGAGCAGTACTTC. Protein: CASSFGRSYEQYF. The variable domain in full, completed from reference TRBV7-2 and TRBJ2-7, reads GAGVSQSPSNKVTEKGKDVELRCDPISGHTALYWYRQSLGQGLEFLIYFQGNSAPDKSGLPSDRFSAERTGGSVSTLTIQRTQQEDSAVYLCASSFGRSYEQYFGPGTRLTVT.

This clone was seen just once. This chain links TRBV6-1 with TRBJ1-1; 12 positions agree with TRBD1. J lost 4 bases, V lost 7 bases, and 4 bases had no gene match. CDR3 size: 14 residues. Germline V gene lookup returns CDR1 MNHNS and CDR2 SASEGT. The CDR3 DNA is TGTGCCAGCAAACGGGACAGGGGGCGCACTGAAGCTTTCTTT. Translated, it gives CASKRDRGRTEAFF.